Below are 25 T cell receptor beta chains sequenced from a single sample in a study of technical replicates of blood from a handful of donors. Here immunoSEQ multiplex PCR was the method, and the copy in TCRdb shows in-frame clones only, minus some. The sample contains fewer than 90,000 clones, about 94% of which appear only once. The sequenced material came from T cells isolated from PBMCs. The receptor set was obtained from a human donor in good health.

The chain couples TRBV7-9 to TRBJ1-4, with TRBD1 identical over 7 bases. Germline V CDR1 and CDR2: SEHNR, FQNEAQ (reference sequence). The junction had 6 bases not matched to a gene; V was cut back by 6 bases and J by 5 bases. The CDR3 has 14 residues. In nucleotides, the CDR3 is TGTGCCAGCAGACCTAGACAGGGAAATGAAAAACTGTTTTTT. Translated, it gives CASRPRQGNEKLFF.

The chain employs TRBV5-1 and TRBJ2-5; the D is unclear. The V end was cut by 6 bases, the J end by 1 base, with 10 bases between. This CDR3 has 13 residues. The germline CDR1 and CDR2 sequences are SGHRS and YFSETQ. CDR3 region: CASTRQIQETQYF. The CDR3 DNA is TGCGCCAGCACGCGGCAGATCCAAGAGACCCAGTACTTC.

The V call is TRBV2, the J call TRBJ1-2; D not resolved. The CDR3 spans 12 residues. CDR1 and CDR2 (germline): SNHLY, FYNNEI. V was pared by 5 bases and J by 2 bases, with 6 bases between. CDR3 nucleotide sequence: TGTGCCAGCAGTTTCCTGAACTATGGCTACACCTTC. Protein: CASSFLNYGYTF.

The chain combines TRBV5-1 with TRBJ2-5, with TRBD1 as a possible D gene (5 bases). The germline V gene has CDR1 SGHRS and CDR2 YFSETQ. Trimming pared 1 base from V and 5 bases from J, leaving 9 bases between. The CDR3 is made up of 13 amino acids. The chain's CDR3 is CASSLQGGETQYF. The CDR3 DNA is TGCGCCAGCAGCTTGCAGGGTGGGGAGACCCAGTACTTC.

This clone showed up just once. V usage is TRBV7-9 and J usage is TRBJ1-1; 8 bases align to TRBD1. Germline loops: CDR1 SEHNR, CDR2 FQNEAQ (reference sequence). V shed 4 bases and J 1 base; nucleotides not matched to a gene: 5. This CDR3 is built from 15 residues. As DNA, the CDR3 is TGTGCCAGCAGCTCCGGACAGGGCCAGAACACTGAAGCTTTCTTT. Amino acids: CASSSGQGQNTEAFF.

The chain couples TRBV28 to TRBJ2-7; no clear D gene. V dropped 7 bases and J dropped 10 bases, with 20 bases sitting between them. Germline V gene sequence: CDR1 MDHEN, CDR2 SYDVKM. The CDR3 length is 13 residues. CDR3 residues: CASTVYGEQRQYF. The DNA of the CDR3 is TGTGCCAGCACCGTTTATGGAGAGCAGCGACAGTACTTC.

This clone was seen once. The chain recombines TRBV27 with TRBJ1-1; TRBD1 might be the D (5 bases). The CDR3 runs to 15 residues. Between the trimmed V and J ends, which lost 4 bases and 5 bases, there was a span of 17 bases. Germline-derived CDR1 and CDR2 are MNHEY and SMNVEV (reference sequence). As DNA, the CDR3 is TGTGCCAGCAGTTGGAATGGGGGGGGAGGTACTGAAGCTTTCTTT. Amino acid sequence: CASSWNGGGGTEAFF.

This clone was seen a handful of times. The CDR3 region has the DNA TGTGCCAGCAGTGAGACAGATAATTCACCCCTCCACTTT. Translating gives CASSETDNSPLHF. The chain uses TRBV2 and TRBJ1-6, with a weak D call TRBD1 (5 bases). The V gene lost 3 bases and the J gene lost 5 bases, with 5 bases spanning the gap. CDR1 and CDR2 (germline): SNHLY, FYNNEI. This CDR3 is 13 amino acids long.

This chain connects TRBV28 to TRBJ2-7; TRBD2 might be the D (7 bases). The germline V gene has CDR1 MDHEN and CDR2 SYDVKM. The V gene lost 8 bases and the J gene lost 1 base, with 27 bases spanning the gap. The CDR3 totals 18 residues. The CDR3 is CASSSGTRLYVPSYEQYF. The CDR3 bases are TGTGCCAGCTCCAGCGGGACACGCCTCTACGTCCCGTCCTACGAGCAGTACTTC.

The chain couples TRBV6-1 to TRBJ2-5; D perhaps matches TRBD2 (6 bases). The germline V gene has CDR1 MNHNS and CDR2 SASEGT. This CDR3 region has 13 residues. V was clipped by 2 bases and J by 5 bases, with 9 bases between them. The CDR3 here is CASSERLAETQYF. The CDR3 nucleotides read TGTGCCAGCAGTGAACGTCTAGCGGAGACCCAGTACTTC.

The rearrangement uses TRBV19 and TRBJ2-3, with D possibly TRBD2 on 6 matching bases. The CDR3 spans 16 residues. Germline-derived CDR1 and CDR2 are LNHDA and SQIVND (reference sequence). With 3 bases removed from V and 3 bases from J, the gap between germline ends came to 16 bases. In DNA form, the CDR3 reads TGTGCCAGTAGTATGGACCAGGGAGGTATTACAGATACGCAGTATTTT. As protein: CASSMDQGGITDTQYF.

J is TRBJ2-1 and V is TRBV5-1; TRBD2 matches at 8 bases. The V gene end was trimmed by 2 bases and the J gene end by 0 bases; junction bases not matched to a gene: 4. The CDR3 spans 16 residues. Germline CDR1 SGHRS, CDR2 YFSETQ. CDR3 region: CASSLNSGNSYNEQFF. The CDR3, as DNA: TGCGCCAGCAGCTTAAATAGCGGGAACTCCTACAATGAGCAGTTCTTC.

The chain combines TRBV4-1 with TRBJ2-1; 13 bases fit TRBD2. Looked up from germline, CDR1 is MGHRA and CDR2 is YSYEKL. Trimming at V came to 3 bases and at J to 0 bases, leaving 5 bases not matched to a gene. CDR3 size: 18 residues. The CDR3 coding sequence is TGCGCCAGCAGCCACGGACTAGCGGGGGCCTACTCCTACAATGAGCAGTTCTTC. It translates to CASSHGLAGAYSYNEQFF.

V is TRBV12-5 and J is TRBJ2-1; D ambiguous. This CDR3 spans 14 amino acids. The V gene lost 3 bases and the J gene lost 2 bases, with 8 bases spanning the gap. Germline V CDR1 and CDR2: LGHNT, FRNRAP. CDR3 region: CASGFPSTYNEQFF. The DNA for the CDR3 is TGTGCTAGTGGTTTTCCGAGCACCTACAATGAGCAGTTCTTC.

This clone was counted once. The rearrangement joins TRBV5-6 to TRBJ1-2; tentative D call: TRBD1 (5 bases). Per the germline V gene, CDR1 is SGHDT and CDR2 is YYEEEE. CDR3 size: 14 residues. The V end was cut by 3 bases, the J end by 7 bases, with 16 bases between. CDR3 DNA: TGTGCCAGCAGCTCAATCCCCCTGACAGCTGGCTACACCTTC. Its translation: CASSSIPLTAGYTF.

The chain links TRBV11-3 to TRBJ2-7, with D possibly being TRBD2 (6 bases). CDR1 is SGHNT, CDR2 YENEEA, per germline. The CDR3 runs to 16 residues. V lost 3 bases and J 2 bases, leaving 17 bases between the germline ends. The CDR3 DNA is TGTGCCAGCAGCTTTACAATCCGGGACTCCACCTACGAGCAGTACTTC. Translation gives CASSFTIRDSTYEQYF.

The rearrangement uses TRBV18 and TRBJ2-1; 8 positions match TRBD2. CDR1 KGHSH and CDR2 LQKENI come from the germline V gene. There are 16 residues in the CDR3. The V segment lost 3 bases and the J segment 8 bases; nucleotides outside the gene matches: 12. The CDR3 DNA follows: TGTGCCAGCTCACCCCGGGATGGACTAGCCTCGTATGAGCAGTTCTTC. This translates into CASSPRDGLASYEQFF. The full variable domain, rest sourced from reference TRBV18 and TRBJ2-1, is NAGVMQNPRHLVRRRGQEARLRCSPMKGHSHVYWYRQLPEEGLKFMVYLQKENIIDESGMPKERFSAEFPKEGPSILRIQQVVRGDSAAYFCASSPRDGLASYEQFFGPGTRLTVL.

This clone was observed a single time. The CDR3 region is CASSFQPVRGGELFF. The CDR3 DNA reads as TGTGCCAGCAGCTTCCAGCCGGTCAGGGGCGGGGAGCTGTTTTTT. The genes are TRBV11-2 and TRBJ2-2; tentatively, D is TRBD1 (6 bases). Germline loops: CDR1 SGHAT, CDR2 FQNNGV. CDR3 length: 15 amino acids. V shed 3 bases and J shed 7 bases, with 15 bases lying between them.

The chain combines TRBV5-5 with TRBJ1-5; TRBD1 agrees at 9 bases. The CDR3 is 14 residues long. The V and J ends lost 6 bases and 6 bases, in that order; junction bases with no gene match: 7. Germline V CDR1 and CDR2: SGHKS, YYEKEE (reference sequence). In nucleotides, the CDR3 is TGTGCCAGCAACCTCGGACAGGGGCCTCAGCCCCAGCATTTT. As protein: CASNLGQGPQPQHF.

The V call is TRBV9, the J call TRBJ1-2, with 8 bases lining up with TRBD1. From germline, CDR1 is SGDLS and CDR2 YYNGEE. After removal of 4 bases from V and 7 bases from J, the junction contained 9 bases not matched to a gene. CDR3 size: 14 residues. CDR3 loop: CASSSRQGQGGYTF. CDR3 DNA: TGTGCCAGCAGCTCCCGACAGGGGCAGGGTGGCTACACCTTC.

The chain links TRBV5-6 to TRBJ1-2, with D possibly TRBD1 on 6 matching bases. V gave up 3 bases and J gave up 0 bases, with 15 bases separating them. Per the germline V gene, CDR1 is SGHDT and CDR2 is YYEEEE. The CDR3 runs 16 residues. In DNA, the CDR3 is TGTGCCAGCAGCTCGTTGGTGGCAGGGGCTAACTATGGCTACACCTTC. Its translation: CASSSLVAGANYGYTF. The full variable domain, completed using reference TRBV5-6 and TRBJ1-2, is DAGVTQSPTHLIKTRGQQVTLRCSPKSGHDTVSWYQQALGQGPQFIFQYYEEEERQRGNFPDRFSGHQFPNYSSELNVNALLLGDSALYLCASSSLVAGANYGYTFGSGTRLTVV.

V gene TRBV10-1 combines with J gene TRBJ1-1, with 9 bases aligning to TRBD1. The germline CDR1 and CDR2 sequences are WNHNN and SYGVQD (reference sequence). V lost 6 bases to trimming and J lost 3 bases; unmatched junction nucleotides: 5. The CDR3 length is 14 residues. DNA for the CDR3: TGCGCCAGCAGGTACAGGGGGCCGGACACTGAAGCTTTCTTT. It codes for CASRYRGPDTEAFF.

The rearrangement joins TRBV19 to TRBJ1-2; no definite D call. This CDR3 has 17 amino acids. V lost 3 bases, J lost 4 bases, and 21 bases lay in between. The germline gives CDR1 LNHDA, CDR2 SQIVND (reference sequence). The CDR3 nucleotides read TGTGCCAGTAGTATCGGATGGGAGGCGCAACTTTCCTATGGCTACACCTTC. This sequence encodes CASSIGWEAQLSYGYTF.

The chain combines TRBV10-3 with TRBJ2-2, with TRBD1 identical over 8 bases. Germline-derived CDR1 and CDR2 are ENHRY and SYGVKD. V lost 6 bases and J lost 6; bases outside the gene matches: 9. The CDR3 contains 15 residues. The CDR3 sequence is CAISPGQVLSGELFF. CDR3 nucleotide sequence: TGTGCCATCAGCCCGGGACAGGTTCTTTCCGGGGAGCTGTTTTTT.

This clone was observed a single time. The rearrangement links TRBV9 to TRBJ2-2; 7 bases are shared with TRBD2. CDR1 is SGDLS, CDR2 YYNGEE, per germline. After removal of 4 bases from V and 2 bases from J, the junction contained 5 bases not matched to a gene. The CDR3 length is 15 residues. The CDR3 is CASSWEGTNTGELFF. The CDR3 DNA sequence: TGTGCCAGCAGCTGGGAGGGGACTAACACCGGGGAGCTGTTTTTT.